Given below is one TCR beta chain in context. V gave up 5 bases and J gave up 0 bases, with 14 bases separating them. The CDR3 is 15 residues long. The germline CDR1 and CDR2 sequences are SGHNT and YENEEA. The table came from immunoSEQ multiplex PCR; TCRdb's copy has only in-frame clones and leaves some out. The sample has 130,000 or so clones, around 89% seen once. These data are taken from a study of radiotherapy plus CTLA-4 blockade in lung cancer. The origin of this receptor is a human donor with non-small cell lung cancer that progressed on radiotherapy plus ipilimumab. The material was peripheral blood, obtained from a patient treated with radiotherapy plus ipilimumab. The chain combines TRBV11-3 with TRBJ2-7; possibly TRBD1 for D (5 bases). CDR3 sequence reads: CASSLTSTASYEQYF. The DNA for the CDR3 is TGTGCCAGCAGCCTAACTTCGACAGCCTCCTACGAGCAGTACTTC. The whole variable domain, filled in from reference TRBV11-3 and TRBJ2-7, reads EAGVVQSPRYKIIEKKQPVAFWCNPISGHNTLYWYLQNLGQGPELLIRYENEEAVDDSQLPKDRFSAERLKGVDSTLKIQPAELGDSAVYLCASSLTSTASYEQYFGPGTRLTVT.